Listed below are T cell receptor beta chains from one sample, sequenced in a study of cytomegalovirus exposure and HLA in healthy donors. Assay: immunoSEQ multiplex PCR; the TCRdb copy retains only in-frame clones and omits some. Among over 95,000 clones listed, around 77% were seen once. Sample: PBMCs. The receptors come from a man in his forties in good health and CMV-seropositive. CDR3s include the opening cysteine and the closing phenylalanine or tryptophan. Clone sizes are given selectively: once, few, many, or a class where the clone is expanded.

j_call clone_size cdr3_length v_call cdr3_aa
TRBJ2-6 - 18 TRBV19 CASRGGGALLSGANVLTF
TRBJ2-7 - 13 TRBV19 CASIGRASYGQYF
TRBJ2-2 - 14 TRBV10-2 CAVTVTPNTGELFF
TRBJ2-5 - 16 TRBV28 CASSEGLAGGRETQYF
TRBJ2-1 - 13 TRBV27 CASSRQIINEQFF
TRBJ2-2 - 15 TRBV6-1 CASRLEHSNTGELFF
TRBJ1-2 - 14 TRBV7-8 CASSFATANYGYTF
TRBJ1-1 - 14 TRBV6-5 CASSYSSDTTEAFF
TRBJ2-1 - 16 TRBV11-3 CASSLPLAGGYNEQFF
TRBJ2-7 - 15 TRBV27 CASSLASGHLYEQYF
TRBJ2-1 few 17 TRBV4-1 CASSRQGLVPTYNEQFF
TRBJ2-1 few 14 TRBV18 CASSPTGSHNEQFF
TRBJ1-6 few 16 TRBV4-1 CASSSRTGEANSPLHF
TRBJ2-2 - 16 TRBV9 CASRRTSGGDTGELFF